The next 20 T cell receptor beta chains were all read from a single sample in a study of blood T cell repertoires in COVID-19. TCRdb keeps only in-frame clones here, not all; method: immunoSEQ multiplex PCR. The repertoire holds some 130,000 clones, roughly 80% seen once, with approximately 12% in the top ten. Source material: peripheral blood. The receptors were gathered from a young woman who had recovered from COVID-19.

CDR3 nucleotide sequence: TGTGCCAGCAGTGGGACATCTCGGGAGACCCAGTACTTC. It encodes CASSGTSRETQYF. This chain connects TRBV2 to TRBJ2-5, with D possibly being TRBD1 (5 bases). Germline V gene lookup returns CDR1 SNHLY and CDR2 FYNNEI. With 4 bases removed from V and 5 bases from J, the gap between germline ends came to 11 bases. This CDR3 region has 13 residues.

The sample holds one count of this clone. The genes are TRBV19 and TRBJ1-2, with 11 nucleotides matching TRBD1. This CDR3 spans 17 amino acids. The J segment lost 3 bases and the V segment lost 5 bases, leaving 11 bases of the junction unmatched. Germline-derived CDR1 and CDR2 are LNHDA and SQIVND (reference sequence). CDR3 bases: TGTGCCAGTAGTGCCGGGACAGGGGGAAATTGGGACTATGGCTACACCTTC. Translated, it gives CASSAGTGGNWDYGYTF.

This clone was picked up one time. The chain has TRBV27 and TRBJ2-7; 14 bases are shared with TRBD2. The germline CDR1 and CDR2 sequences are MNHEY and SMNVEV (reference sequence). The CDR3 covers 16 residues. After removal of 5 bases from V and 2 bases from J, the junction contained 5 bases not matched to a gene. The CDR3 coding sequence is TGTGCCAGCAGTCGGGGACTAGCGGGGGACACCTACGAGCAGTACTTC. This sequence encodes CASSRGLAGDTYEQYF.

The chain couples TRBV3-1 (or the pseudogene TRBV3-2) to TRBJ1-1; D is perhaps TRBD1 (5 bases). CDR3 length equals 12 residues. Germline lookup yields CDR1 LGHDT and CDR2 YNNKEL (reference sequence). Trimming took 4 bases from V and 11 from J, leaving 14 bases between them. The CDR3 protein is CASSPGPSGAFF. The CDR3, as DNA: TGTGCCAGCAGCCCGGGACCTAGCGGGGCTTTCTTT.

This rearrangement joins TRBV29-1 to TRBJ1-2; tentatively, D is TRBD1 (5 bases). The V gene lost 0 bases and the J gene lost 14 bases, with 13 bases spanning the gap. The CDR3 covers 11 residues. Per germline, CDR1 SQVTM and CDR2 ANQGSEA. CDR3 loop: CSVEDPGGETF. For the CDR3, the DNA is TGCAGCGTTGAAGATCCCGGGGGAGAAACCTTC.

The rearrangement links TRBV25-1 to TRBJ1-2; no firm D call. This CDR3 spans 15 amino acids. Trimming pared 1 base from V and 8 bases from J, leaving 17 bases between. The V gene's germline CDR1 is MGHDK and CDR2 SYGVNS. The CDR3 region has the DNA TGTGCCAGCAGTGAATCCCCCCCGACACGCCGAGGCTACACCTTC. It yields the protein CASSESPPTRRGYTF.

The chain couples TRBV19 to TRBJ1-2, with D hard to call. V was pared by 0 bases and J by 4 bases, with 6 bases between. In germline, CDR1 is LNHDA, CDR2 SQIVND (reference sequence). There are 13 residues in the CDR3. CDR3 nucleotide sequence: TGTGCCAGTAGTATAGAGGTCAGCTATGGCTACACCTTC. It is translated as CASSIEVSYGYTF.

The CDR3 is CASSPDRGVGEKLFF. CDR3 nucleotides: TGTGCCAGCAGTCCGGACAGAGGTGTAGGCGAAAAACTGTTTTTT. This chain joins TRBV6-5 and TRBJ1-4; perhaps TRBD1 as D (6 bases). CDR3 length equals 15 residues. V lost 5 bases and J lost 8, with 18 bases in between. Germline V gene sequence: CDR1 MNHEY, CDR2 SVGAGI.

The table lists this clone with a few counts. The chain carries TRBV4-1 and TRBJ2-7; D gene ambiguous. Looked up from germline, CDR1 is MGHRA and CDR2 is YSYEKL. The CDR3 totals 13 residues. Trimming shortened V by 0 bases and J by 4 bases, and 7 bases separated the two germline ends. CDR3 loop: CASSQDPRYEQYF. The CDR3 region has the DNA TGCGCCAGCAGCCAAGACCCTCGGTACGAGCAGTACTTC.

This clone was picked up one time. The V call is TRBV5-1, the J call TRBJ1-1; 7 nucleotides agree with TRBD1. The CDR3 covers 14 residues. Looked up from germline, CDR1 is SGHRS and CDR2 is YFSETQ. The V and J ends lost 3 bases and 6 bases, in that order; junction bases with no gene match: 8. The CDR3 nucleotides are TGCGCCAGCAGCTCTTTTTCGGGACAGCCTGAAGCTTTCTTT. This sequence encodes CASSSFSGQPEAFF.

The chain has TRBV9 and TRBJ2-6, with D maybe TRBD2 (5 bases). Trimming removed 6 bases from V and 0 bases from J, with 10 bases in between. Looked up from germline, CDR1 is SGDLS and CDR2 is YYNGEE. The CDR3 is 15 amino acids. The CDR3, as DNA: TGTGCCAGCACACTAGGGAGCTCTGGGGCCAACGTCCTGACTTTC. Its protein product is CASTLGSSGANVLTF.

Here the CDR3 DNA reads TGCGCCAGCAGCTCCTCCGGGGAGCTGTTTTTT. This codes for CASSSSGELFF. The gene calls are TRBV5-1 and TRBJ2-2; D is unclear. The CDR3 is 11 residues long. V shed 3 bases and J shed 6 bases, with 3 bases lying between them. Germline V gene lookup returns CDR1 SGHRS and CDR2 YFSETQ.

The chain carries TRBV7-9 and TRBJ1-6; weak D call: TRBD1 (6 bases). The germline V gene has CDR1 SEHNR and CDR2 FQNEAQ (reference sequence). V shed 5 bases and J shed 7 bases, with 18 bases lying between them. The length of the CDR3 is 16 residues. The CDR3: CASSAAGGVKNSPLHF. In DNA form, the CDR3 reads TGTGCCAGCAGCGCAGCGGGGGGCGTCAAGAATTCACCCCTCCACTTT.

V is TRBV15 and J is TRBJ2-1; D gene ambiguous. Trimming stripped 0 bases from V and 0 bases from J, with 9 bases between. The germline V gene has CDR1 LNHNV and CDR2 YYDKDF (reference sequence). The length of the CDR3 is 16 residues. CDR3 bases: TGTGCCACCAGCAGAGAAAGAGAGAGCTCCTACAATGAGCAGTTCTTC. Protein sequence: CATSRERESSYNEQFF.

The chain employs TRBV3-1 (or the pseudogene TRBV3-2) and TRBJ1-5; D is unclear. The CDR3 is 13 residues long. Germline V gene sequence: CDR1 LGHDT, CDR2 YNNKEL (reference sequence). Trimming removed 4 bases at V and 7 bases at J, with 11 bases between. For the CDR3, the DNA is TGTGCCAGCAGCCGTACAGATACACAGCCCCAGCATTTT. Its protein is CASSRTDTQPQHF.

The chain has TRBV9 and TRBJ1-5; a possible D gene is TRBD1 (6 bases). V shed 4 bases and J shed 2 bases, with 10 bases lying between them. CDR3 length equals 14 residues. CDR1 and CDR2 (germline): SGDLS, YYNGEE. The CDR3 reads CASSQTGRNQPQHF. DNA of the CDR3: TGTGCCAGCAGCCAAACAGGGCGCAATCAGCCCCAGCATTTT.

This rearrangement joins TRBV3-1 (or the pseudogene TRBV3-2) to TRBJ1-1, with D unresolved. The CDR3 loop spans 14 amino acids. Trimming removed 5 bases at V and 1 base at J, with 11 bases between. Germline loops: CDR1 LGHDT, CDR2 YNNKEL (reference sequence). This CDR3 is CASSKITANTEAFF. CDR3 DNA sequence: TGTGCCAGCAGCAAAATCACAGCGAACACTGAAGCTTTCTTT.

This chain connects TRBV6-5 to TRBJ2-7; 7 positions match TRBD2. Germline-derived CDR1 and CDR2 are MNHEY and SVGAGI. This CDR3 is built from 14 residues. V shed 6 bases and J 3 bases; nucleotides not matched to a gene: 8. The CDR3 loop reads CASRNLADLYEQYF. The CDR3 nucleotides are TGTGCCAGCAGGAACCTAGCGGACCTCTACGAGCAGTACTTC.

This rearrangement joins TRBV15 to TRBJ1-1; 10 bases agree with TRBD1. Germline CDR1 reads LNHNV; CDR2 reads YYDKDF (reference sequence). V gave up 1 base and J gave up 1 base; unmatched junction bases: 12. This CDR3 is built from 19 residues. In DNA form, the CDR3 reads TGTGCCACCAGCAGAGCTGCGACAGGGGGCTTATTAAGGAACACTGAAGCTTTCTTT. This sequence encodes CATSRAATGGLLRNTEAFF.

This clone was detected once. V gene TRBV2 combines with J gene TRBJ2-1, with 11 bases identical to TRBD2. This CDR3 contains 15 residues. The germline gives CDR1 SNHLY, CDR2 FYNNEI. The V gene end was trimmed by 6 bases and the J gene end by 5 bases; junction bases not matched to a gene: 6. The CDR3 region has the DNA TGTGCCAGCAGGCTCACTAGCGGGAGCCACAATGAGCAGTTCTTC. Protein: CASRLTSGSHNEQFF. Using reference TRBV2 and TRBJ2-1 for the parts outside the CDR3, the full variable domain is EPEVTQTPSHQVTQMGQEVILRCVPISNHLYFYWYRQILGQKVEFLVSFYNNEISEKSEIFDDQFSVERPDGSNFTLKIRSTKLEDSAMYFCASRLTSGSHNEQFFGPGTRLTVL.